These 18 T cell receptor beta chains were all obtained from the same sample, sequenced in a study of response to subunit inactivated influenza vaccine. TCRdb reprocessed the RT-PCR reads via MiXCR and lists one record per CDR3 protein. The sample holds about 620,000 distinct CDR3 sequences, 11% seen once. Separately, the same data were catalogued under a study of T cells expressing NK-cell markers. This second report adds: Making the TCR beta cDNA relied on 5'RACE template switching with UMIs.

The source was PBMCs from blood, collected on the day of vaccination. The source is a man in his forties or fifties who received an inactivated influenza vaccine.

This sequence joins TRBV6-2 or TRBV6-3 and TRBJ2-1; D remains ambiguous. V lost 6 bases and J lost 6, with 6 bases in between. CDR3 length: 11 amino acids. The germline V gene has CDR1 MNHEY and CDR2 SVGEGT. This CDR3 reads CASRRINEQFF. DNA for the CDR3: TGTGCCAGCAGACGGATCAATGAGCAGTTCTTC.

This clonotype has only a few counts. The CDR3 reads CASSQDNRGQTDTQYF. For the CDR3, the DNA is TGCGCCAGCAGCCAAGATAACAGGGGGCAGACAGATACGCAGTATTTT. The rearrangement uses TRBV4-3 and TRBJ2-3; 9 nucleotides match TRBD1. The germline gives CDR1 LGHNA, CDR2 YSLEER. This CDR3 is 16 amino acids long. Trimming removed 0 bases from V and 3 bases from J; junction bases left unmatched: 4.

The chain recombines TRBV20-1 with TRBJ2-5, with TRBD1 matching 7 bases. The CDR3 has 13 residues. The V and J ends lost 1 base and 5 bases, in that order; junction bases with no gene match: 4. Looked up from germline, CDR1 is DFQATT and CDR2 is SNEGSKA (reference sequence). The CDR3 is CSARGQGWETQYF. In nucleotides, the CDR3 is TGCAGTGCTAGAGGACAGGGTTGGGAGACCCAGTACTTC.

This clonotype has only a few counts. J is TRBJ2-3 and V is TRBV10-3; TRBD2 aligns across 13 bases. Germline CDR1 and CDR2: ENHRY and SYGVKD. V dropped 5 bases and J dropped 5; count of bases not matched to a gene: 4. This CDR3 contains 15 residues. CDR3: CAISTTSGGGDTQYF. CDR3 sequence (DNA): TGTGCCATCAGTACCACTAGCGGGGGGGGAGATACGCAGTATTTT.

The V gene is TRBV6-1, the J gene TRBJ2-1; either TRBD1 or TRBD2 may fit D (5 bases each). The germline V and J ends were trimmed by 5 bases and 6 bases, with 14 bases remaining between them. The CDR3 is 14 amino acids. Per germline, CDR1 MNHNS and CDR2 SASEGT. In DNA, the CDR3 is TGTGCCAGCAGTCATTATGGGACCAGCAATGAGCAGTTCTTC. Amino acid sequence: CASSHYGTSNEQFF.

The chain links TRBV12-3 or TRBV12-4 to TRBJ2-1; D unresolved. The CDR3 has 16 amino acids. V was pared by 6 bases and J by 0 bases, with 15 bases between. The CDR3 sequence is CASSLRSQSSYNEQFF. CDR3 in DNA: TGTGCCAGCAGCCTCAGAAGCCAGAGCTCCTACAATGAGCAGTTCTTC.

The J gene is TRBJ2-1, the V gene TRBV6-2 or TRBV6-3; 10 bases are a match to TRBD2. Germline V gene sequence: CDR1 MNHEY, CDR2 SVGEGT. Trimming at V came to 6 bases and at J to 7 bases, leaving 12 bases not matched to a gene. The length of the CDR3 is 16 residues. CDR3 residues: CASRTASGSLGNEQFF. In DNA form, the CDR3 reads TGTGCCAGCAGGACCGCTAGCGGGAGTCTAGGGAATGAGCAGTTCTTC.

This clonotype was detected a few times. The CDR3 here is CSANRGNWNEKLFF. DNA of the CDR3: TGCAGTGCTAATAGGGGGAACTGGAATGAAAAACTGTTTTTT. The chain uses TRBV20-1 and TRBJ1-4, with D tentatively TRBD1 (6 bases). CDR3 length: 14 amino acids. Germline CDR1 DFQATT, CDR2 SNEGSKA (reference sequence). V dropped 4 bases and J dropped 5 bases, with 14 bases sitting between them.

This clonotype was picked up a small number of times. The chain links TRBV7-9 to TRBJ2-1, with D possibly being TRBD2 (7 bases). The CDR3 loop spans 14 amino acids. Germline lookup yields CDR1 SEHNR and CDR2 FQNEAQ (reference sequence). With 5 bases removed from V and 9 bases from J, the gap between germline ends came to 17 bases. The CDR3 loop reads CASSPLRGASEQFF. The CDR3 DNA is TGTGCCAGCAGCCCCCTTCGGGGGGCGAGTGAGCAGTTCTTC.

The chain carries TRBV7-9 and TRBJ2-7, with D maybe TRBD2 (5 bases). The germline gives CDR1 SEHNR, CDR2 FQNEAQ (reference sequence). CDR3 length: 15 amino acids. The V and J ends lost 4 bases and 0 bases respectively, with 13 bases between them. The CDR3 sequence is CASSYRRESSYEQYF. Here the CDR3 DNA reads TGTGCCAGCAGCTACCGACGGGAAAGCTCCTACGAGCAGTACTTC.

This chain uses TRBV11-3 with TRBJ2-7; D is ambiguous. The ends were cut back, 0 bases at V and 5 bases at J, with 14 bases in the middle. This CDR3 is 15 amino acids long. Germline V gives CDR1 SGHNT, CDR2 YENEEA. The CDR3 DNA is TGTGCCAGCAGCTTAGATCGGAGACTCCCCAACGAGCAGTACTTC. Its protein is CASSLDRRLPNEQYF.

This chain joins TRBV7-9 and TRBJ2-3, with 9 positions matching TRBD2. The CDR3 has 15 residues. The trim removed 4 bases at V and 6 bases at J, leaving 8 bases unmatched. In germline, CDR1 is SEHNR, CDR2 FQNEAQ (reference sequence). The CDR3 sequence: CASSSSSGTRDTQYF. CDR3 bases: TGTGCCAGCAGCTCCTCTAGCGGGACTAGGGATACGCAGTATTTT.

There are many counts of this clonotype. The chain has TRBV12-3 or TRBV12-4 and TRBJ2-2; no clear D gene. V was cut by 5 bases and J by 3 bases, with 10 bases left in between. This CDR3 is 14 amino acids long. CDR3 in amino acids: CASSPNLDTGELFF. CDR3 bases: TGTGCCAGCAGTCCAAACCTCGACACCGGGGAGCTGTTTTTT.

This rearrangement joins TRBV5-1 to TRBJ2-7; TRBD2 matches at 7 bases. Unmatched junction bases numbered 8, after V lost 5 bases and J lost 0 bases. This CDR3 is built from 15 residues. Germline V lookup: CDR1 SGHRS, CDR2 YFSETQ. The CDR3 nucleotides are TGCGCCAGCAGAACTGGACTAGGGAGCTCCTACGAGCAGTACTTC. It yields the protein CASRTGLGSSYEQYF.

The CDR3 bases are TGTGCCAGCAGTTTCCGGGGGAGACACACAGATACGCAGTATTTT. It yields the protein CASSFRGRHTDTQYF. The genes are TRBV27 and TRBJ2-3; D might be TRBD2 (6 bases). Trimming left V 3 bases short and J 2 bases short, with 12 bases between. The CDR3 runs 15 residues. Germline loops: CDR1 MNHEY, CDR2 SMNVEV (reference sequence).

In its sample, this clonotype was seen a few times. The CDR3 DNA is TGTGCCAGCAGCTTAGGCCCGAAGGGAGAGACCCAGTACTTC. Translating gives CASSLGPKGETQYF. V gene TRBV7-9 combines with J gene TRBJ2-5; D unclear. Deletions cut 1 base from V and 4 bases from J, with 10 bases between. Germline CDR1 reads SEHNR; CDR2 reads FQNEAQ (reference sequence). The CDR3 is 14 amino acids.

In its sample, this clonotype was seen a few times. The genes are TRBV5-1 and TRBJ2-5; D is possibly TRBD1 (6 bases). Germline V gene data show CDR1 as SGHRS and CDR2 as YFSETQ. The V end lost 3 bases, the J end lost 5 bases, and 11 bases lay between the germline ends. This CDR3 is 13 amino acids long. The CDR3 loop is CASSSRGYETQYF. For the CDR3, the DNA is TGCGCCAGCAGCTCCAGGGGTTACGAGACCCAGTACTTC.

The chain joins TRBV29-1 to TRBJ2-7; the match to TRBD1 covers 7 bases. Germline V lookup: CDR1 SQVTM, CDR2 ANQGSEA. Trimming removed 5 bases from V and 3 bases from J; junction bases left unmatched: 7. There are 13 residues in the CDR3. In DNA form, the CDR3 reads TGCAGCGTTCAACTCGGACAGGACTACGAGCAGTACTTC. This sequence encodes CSVQLGQDYEQYF.